The present T cell receptor (beta chain) was sequenced within a study of blood T cell repertoires in COVID-19. CDR1 is SGHRS and CDR2 is YFSETQ in the germline V gene. The CDR3 length is 14 residues. The J segment lost 4 bases and the V segment lost 7 bases, leaving 9 bases of the junction unmatched. This table comes from immunoSEQ multiplex PCR, and its TCRdb copy is limited to in-frame clones, with some not included. The table includes 180,000 or so clones, approximately 80% detected once. Source material: PBMCs or T cells enriched from blood (not recorded which). The sequence was obtained from a woman aged 60-75 years who had recovered from COVID-19. The chain employs TRBV5-1 and TRBJ1-1; 8 nucleotides match TRBD1. The CDR3 DNA is TGCGCCAGCGCTGCAGGGGGCGCGGTCACTGAAGCTTTCTTT. Its translation: CASAAGGAVTEAFF. Complete variable domain (other parts from reference TRBV5-1 and TRBJ1-1): KAGVTQTPRYLIKTRGQQVTLSCSPISGHRSVSWYQQTPGQGLQFLFEYFSETQRNKGNFPGRFSGRQFSNSRSEMNVSTLELGDSALYLCASAAGGAVTEAFFGQGTRLTVV.